This T cell receptor (beta chain) is drawn from a study of blood T cell repertoires in COVID-19. Study overall: Researchers got acute and convalescent COVID-19 samples from the United States, Italy and Spain. The cDNA or gDNA used as material had been derived from T cells, B-cell-depleted T cells, or PBMCs.

With 4 bases removed from V and 2 bases from J, the gap between germline ends came to 11 bases. CDR1 is SNHLY, CDR2 FYNNEI, per germline. The length of the CDR3 is 15 residues. The assay was immunoSEQ multiplex PCR, and TCRdb's table has in-frame clones only and misses some. The repertoire holds 15,000 to 20,000 clones, with roughly 80% as singletons. The TCR originated in a man in his fifties or sixties with active or convalescent COVID-19. V and J are TRBV2 and TRBJ2-2; D might be TRBD1 (5 bases). Sequencing input: peripheral blood. CDR3 in amino acids: CASSGTGFNTGELFF. In nucleotides, the CDR3 is TGTGCCAGCAGTGGAACAGGTTTTAACACCGGGGAGCTGTTTTTT.